A single TCR beta chain is shown here with its context. Many counts were recorded for this clonotype. Its antigen is not yet known. Base qualities are missing; no much larger clone stands one base away. Here V drops 7 bases and J drops 0 bases, and the junction holds 1 base not matched to any gene. The germline V gene provides CDR1 MRHNA and CDR2 SNTAGT. The CDR3 runs 14 residues from the cysteine to the phenylalanine. Just CDR3 DNA is preserved here, 42 bases in frame from base 1. The sample originates from a study of T cells in Graves' hyperthyroidism and ophthalmopathy (dated by TCRdb to between 2018 and 2021). In the study overall: Peripheral blood samples were taken at initial diagnosis, before any treatment was given. To identify TCR V-J signatures that set the groups apart, the researchers used a discovery cohort of 95 to 100 patients, made up of under 50 with Graves' ophthalmopathy and about 59 with stable Graves' hyperthyroidism. Prospective prediction of ophthalmopathy was tested in an independent validation cohort of some 20 hyperthyroidism patients and around 16 patients who later progressed to ophthalmopathy. The roughly 91 discovery patients were randomly split 7:3 into training and test sets. In several Graves' hyperthyroidism patients, the study also compared T-cell repertoires from thyroid tissue with T-cell repertoires from blood. After sampling, hyperthyroidism patients received methimazole starting at 30 mg daily, and ophthalmopathy patients received high-dose intravenous methylprednisolone. TCR Vbeta CDR3 sequencing of fewer than 150 peripheral blood samples (about 45 ophthalmopathy, 70 to 85 hyperthyroidism and roughly 17 progressor patients) is reported in the paper.

The investigation overall reported the following: In validation, progression to ophthalmopathy was predicted by the model with almost 71% sensitivity and around 76% specificity, a median of around 5.9 months before onset. Sample size was not statistically predetermined, and investigators were not blinded to group allocation. A model built on a 13 V-J signature distinguished ophthalmopathy from stable hyperthyroidism, reaching approximately 89% sensitivity and under 84% specificity in cross-validation and 80%/75% in testing. Blood samples also contained most of the expanded thyroid clonotypes (frequency above 0.001), which suggests that blood repertoires may reflect thyroid immune responses.

TCR beta CDR3 regions were amplified from RNA transcripts. The TCR CDR3 was subjected to a first round of RT-PCR using the HTBI primer set and the Qiagen OneStep RT-PCR kit. A second multiplex PCR round built the libraries, followed by size selection and purification. Sequencing of the libraries was done on an Illumina HiSeq2000 using paired-end 100 bp reads. From the authors' description of their analysis: SOAPnuke was used to process the raw data, throwing out any read that contained adapters or uncalled bases, had a mean Phred below 15, or lacked an exact constant-primer or identifier match. COPE v1.2.5 was used to merge the high-quality paired reads, and each unique nucleotide sequence was defined as a clonotype. MiTCR v1.1 was used to align the clonotypes against IMGT TRBV, TRBD and TRBJ reference segments. The analysis included only V-J combinations with a frequency above 0.0001, which together covered about 99% of the repertoires. The TCS score was defined as F50 (clonal expansion) divided by E x V (chaos), with BLOSUM62-based TCRdist calculated between CDR3 peptides within each V-J. Welch's t-statistics and random forest reduced 450 to 600 V-J features to about 13, which were used in a naive Bayes classifier (R e1071). TCRdb trimmed public reads at Q25 via fastp, called clones via MiXCR and kept in-frame beta chains. Identical CDR3 protein sequences are pooled into one entry, listed with their most common genes and DNA. TCRdb's processing, not the authors' own work, is the source of the V and J calls. This sample has under 400,000 distinct CDR3 sequences in its table, and 15% of those were observed once. The ten largest clonotypes hold roughly 20% of the sample.

In the ophthalmopathy patients, disease was moderately to severely active, with a Clinical Activity Score of 3 or more, a NOSPECS grade of 4 or more, and a duration of less than 3 months. The study excluded patients with uncontrolled infections, other autoimmune diseases, pregnancy or lactation. Clinical symptoms, serum thyroxine and TRAb, thyroid ultrasound, and orbital computed tomography formed the basis for the diagnoses. PBMCs were separated from around 9.1 ml of fresh peripheral blood using Ficoll-Paque density gradient centrifugation. Total RNA was extracted with Trizol reagent, and quality was checked on an Agilent 2100 Bioanalyzer.

This sequence was found in a woman aged 60-75 years with Graves' ophthalmopathy. The V and J segments used are TRBV6-4 and TRBJ2-2, with 8 central nucleotides matching TRBD1. Sequencing input: blood. In nucleotide form, the sequence is TGTGCCAGCACGGACAGGGCGAACACCGGGGAGCTGTTTTTT. Protein translation: CASTDRANTGELFF.